The rows below give T cell receptor beta chains drawn from one sample of a study of blood T cell repertoires in COVID-19. The protocol was immunoSEQ multiplex PCR, while the TCRdb copy is restricted to in-frame clones and leaves out a portion. Of some 24,000 clones in the sample, 70% to 90% were seen once. The sample comprised peripheral blood. These receptors came from a man in his 70s with acute or convalescent COVID-19. The conserved cysteine and the conserved F or W are not part of the CDR3 here.

V gene: TRBV18; J gene: TRBJ2-2; CDR3 protein: ASSPGQFTGELF
V gene: TRBV5-1; J gene: TRBJ2-7; CDR3 protein: ASSWNTGSSYEQY
V gene: TRBV13; J gene: TRBJ2-3; CDR3 protein: ASSPGLAASTDTQY
V gene: TRBV7-2; J gene: TRBJ1-6; CDR3 protein: ASSLRGYNSPLH
V gene: TRBV19; J gene: TRBJ2-7; CDR3 protein: ASSRRDRDMAGQY
V gene: TRBV5-1; J gene: TRBJ2-7; CDR3 protein: ASSLAGAGSSYEQY
V gene: TRBV3-1/TRBV3-2; J gene: TRBJ2-2; CDR3 protein: ASSATVAGGAGELF
V gene: TRBV9; J gene: TRBJ2-5; CDR3 protein: ASSAPKGHASQETQY
V gene: TRBV5-1; J gene: TRBJ1-2; CDR3 protein: ASSFDRDYGYT
V gene: TRBV18; J gene: TRBJ2-7; CDR3 protein: ASSPSTGLDYEQY
V gene: TRBV6-6; J gene: TRBJ2-1; CDR3 protein: ASNLPGQGNEQF
V gene: TRBV9; J gene: TRBJ2-1; CDR3 protein: ASSVDQRGYNEQF
V gene: TRBV5-6; J gene: TRBJ2-7; CDR3 protein: ASSLGGGTGVYEQY
V gene: TRBV19; J gene: TRBJ2-1; CDR3 protein: ASSFSGSGDEQF
V gene: TRBV29-1; J gene: TRBJ1-2; CDR3 protein: SVQVNRVYAHSGYT
V gene: TRBV19; J gene: TRBJ2-5; CDR3 protein: ASSNKGTSRETQY
V gene: TRBV6-5; J gene: TRBJ1-4; CDR3 protein: ASSRQGGNEKLF
V gene: TRBV28; J gene: TRBJ1-2; CDR3 protein: ASSLSLGRGYGYT
V gene: TRBV10-3; J gene: TRBJ2-5; CDR3 protein: AIGVGLAEETQY
V gene: TRBV18; J gene: TRBJ2-1; CDR3 protein: ASSPPCLAGAVGQF
V gene: TRBV6-6; J gene: TRBJ2-7; CDR3 protein: ASSYSHPEGEQY
V gene: TRBV3-1/TRBV3-2; J gene: TRBJ2-2; CDR3 protein: ASSRVQGAGGELF
V gene: TRBV7-9; J gene: TRBJ2-1; CDR3 protein: ASSLTSGRRENNEQF
V gene: TRBV19; J gene: TRBJ2-1; CDR3 protein: ASSFGTPNEQF
V gene: TRBV2; J gene: TRBJ2-2; CDR3 protein: ASSESSGRSTGELF
V gene: TRBV7-8; J gene: TRBJ1-5; CDR3 protein: ASSLGTGSNQPQH
V gene: TRBV19; J gene: TRBJ2-3; CDR3 protein: ASSIERGATDTQY
V gene: TRBV7-2; J gene: TRBJ1-1; CDR3 protein: ASSLAARDRERAAF
V gene: TRBV25-1; J gene: TRBJ1-5; CDR3 protein: ASSEAGSQPQH
V gene: TRBV5-4; J gene: TRBJ1-3; CDR3 protein: ASSPSRQADTIY
V gene: TRBV30; J gene: TRBJ2-7; CDR3 protein: ALKSGGSSYEQY
V gene: TRBV3-1/TRBV3-2; J gene: TRBJ2-1; CDR3 protein: ASSQAGGLGPNEQF
V gene: TRBV5-1; J gene: TRBJ2-1; CDR3 protein: ASSTIAGISYNEQF
V gene: TRBV5-4; J gene: TRBJ2-7; CDR3 protein: ASSPPGQISYEQY
V gene: TRBV19; J gene: TRBJ2-7; CDR3 protein: ASSMGTGTYEQY
V gene: TRBV11-2; J gene: TRBJ2-7; CDR3 protein: ASSLLTGTYEQY
V gene: TRBV15; J gene: TRBJ2-7; CDR3 protein: ATSSLGQGRYEQY
V gene: TRBV25-1; J gene: TRBJ2-2; CDR3 protein: ASGGGDSHTGELF
V gene: TRBV5-5; J gene: TRBJ2-3; CDR3 protein: ASSSGLAGVTDTQY
V gene: TRBV28; J gene: TRBJ1-6; CDR3 protein: ASSLWVVDSDSPLH
V gene: TRBV9; J gene: TRBJ2-7; CDR3 protein: ASSVAGTGYEQY
V gene: TRBV2; J gene: TRBJ1-2; CDR3 protein: ASRDRDTHGYT
V gene: TRBV7-9; J gene: TRBJ2-3; CDR3 protein: ASSFGDRGRSDTQY
V gene: TRBV7-9; J gene: TRBJ2-7; CDR3 protein: ASSAPGLAGFLYEQY
V gene: TRBV14; J gene: TRBJ2-2; CDR3 protein: ASSRGQLTGELF
V gene: TRBV5-1; J gene: TRBJ1-2; CDR3 protein: ASSLTGSEYGYT
V gene: TRBV19; J gene: TRBJ1-3; CDR3 protein: ASIRTGTGNTIY
V gene: TRBV19; J gene: TRBJ2-5; CDR3 protein: ASSIERAGTQY
V gene: TRBV9; J gene: TRBJ1-5; CDR3 protein: ASSATDSNQPQH
V gene: TRBV5-1; J gene: TRBJ2-7; CDR3 protein: ASTVSGRDEQY